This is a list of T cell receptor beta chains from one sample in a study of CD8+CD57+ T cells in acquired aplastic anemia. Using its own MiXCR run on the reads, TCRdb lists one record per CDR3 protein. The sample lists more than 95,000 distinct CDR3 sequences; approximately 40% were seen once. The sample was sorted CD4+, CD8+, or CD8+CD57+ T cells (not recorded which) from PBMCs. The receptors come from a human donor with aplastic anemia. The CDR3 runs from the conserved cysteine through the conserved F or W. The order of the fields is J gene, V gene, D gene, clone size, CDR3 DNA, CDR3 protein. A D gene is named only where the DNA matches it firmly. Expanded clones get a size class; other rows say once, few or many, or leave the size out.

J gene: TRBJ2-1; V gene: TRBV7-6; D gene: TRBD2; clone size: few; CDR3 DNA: TGTGCCAGCAGCTTCGAACTAGCGGCCTATGAGCAGTTCTTC; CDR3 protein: CASSFELAAYEQFF
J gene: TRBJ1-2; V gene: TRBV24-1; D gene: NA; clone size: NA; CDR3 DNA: TGTGCCACCAGTGATACGGGGGCTAACTATGGCTACACCTTC; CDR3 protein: CATSDTGANYGYTF
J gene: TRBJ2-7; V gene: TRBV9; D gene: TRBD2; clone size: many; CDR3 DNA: TGTGCCAGCAGCGTCTCTAGCGGGGGCTACGAGCAGTACTTC; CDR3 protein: CASSVSSGGYEQYF
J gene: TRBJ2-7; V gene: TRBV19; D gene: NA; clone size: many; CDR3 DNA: TGTGCCAGTAGTATACTGGACAGTTCCTACGAGCAGTACTTC; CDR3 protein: CASSILDSSYEQYF
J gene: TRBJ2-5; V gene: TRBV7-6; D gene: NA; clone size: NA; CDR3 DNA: TGTGCCAGCAGCTTCGGGCAGATCCAAGAGACCCAGTACTTC; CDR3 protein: CASSFGQIQETQYF
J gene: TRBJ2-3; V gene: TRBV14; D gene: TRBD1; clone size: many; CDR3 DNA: TGTGCCAGCAGCCAGAACAGGGGGGCAGATACGCAGTATTTT; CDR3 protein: CASSQNRGADTQYF
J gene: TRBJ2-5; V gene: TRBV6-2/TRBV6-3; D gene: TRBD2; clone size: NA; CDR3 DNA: TGTGCCAGCAGCCGTCCGGGGGGCCAAGAGACCCAGTACTTC; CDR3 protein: CASSRPGGQETQYF
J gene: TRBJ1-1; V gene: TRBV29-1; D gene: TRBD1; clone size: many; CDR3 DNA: TGCAGCGTCAGGACAGGCGGCACTGAAGCTTTCTTT; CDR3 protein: CSVRTGGTEAFF
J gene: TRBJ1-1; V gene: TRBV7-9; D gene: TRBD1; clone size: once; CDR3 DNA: TGTGCCAGCAGCCGAACAGGGGCGGTTATAGGTGAAGCTTTCTTT; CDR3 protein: CASSRTGAVIGEAFF
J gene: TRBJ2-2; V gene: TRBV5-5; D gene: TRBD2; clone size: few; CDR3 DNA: TGTGCCAGCAGCCCGACCGCAGCGGGGGGTACCGGGGAGCTGTTTTTT; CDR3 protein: CASSPTAAGGTGELFF
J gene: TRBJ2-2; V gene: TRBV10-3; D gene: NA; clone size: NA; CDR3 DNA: TGTGCCAGCAGTGAAGCAGGAGGGGGCACCGGGGAGCTGTTTTTT; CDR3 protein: CASSEAGGGTGELFF
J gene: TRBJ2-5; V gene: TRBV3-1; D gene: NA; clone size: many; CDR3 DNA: TGTGCCAGCAGCCCGGGACCTACCCCAGAGACCCAGTACTTC; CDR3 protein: CASSPGPTPETQYF
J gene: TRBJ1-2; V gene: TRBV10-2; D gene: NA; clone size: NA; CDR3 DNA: TGCGCCAGCAGTGATTCAAAGGGGAGTGGTAATGGCTACACCTTC; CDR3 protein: CASSDSKGSGNGYTF
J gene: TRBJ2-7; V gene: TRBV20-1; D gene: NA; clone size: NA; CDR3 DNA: TGCAGTGCTCAGAAGACAGCCACCTACGCCTACGAGCAGTACTTC; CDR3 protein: CSAQKTATYAYEQYF
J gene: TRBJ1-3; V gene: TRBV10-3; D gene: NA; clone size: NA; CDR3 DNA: TGTGCCATCAGTGACCGAGGGGGAACTGGAAACACCATATATTTT; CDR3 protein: CAISDRGGTGNTIYF
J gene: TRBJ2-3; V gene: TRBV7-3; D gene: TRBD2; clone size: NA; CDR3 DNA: TGTGCCAGCAGCTTAAGGGTAGCGGGAGGGCCTGGCACAGATACGCAGTATTTT; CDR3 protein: CASSLRVAGGPGTDTQYF
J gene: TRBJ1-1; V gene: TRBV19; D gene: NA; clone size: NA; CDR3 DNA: TGTGCCAGTAGTATGGAGCTGAAGACTGAAGCTTTCTTT; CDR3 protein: CASSMELKTEAFF
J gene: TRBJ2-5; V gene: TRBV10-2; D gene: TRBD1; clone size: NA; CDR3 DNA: TGCGCCAGCAGTGAGGGTACACAGGGGGCCCAAGAGACCCAGTACTTC; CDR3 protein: CASSEGTQGAQETQYF
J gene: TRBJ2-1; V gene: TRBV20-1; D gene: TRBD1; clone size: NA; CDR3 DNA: TGCAGTGTAGGGGACAGGTCCTACAATGAGCAGTTCTTC; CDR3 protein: CSVGDRSYNEQFF
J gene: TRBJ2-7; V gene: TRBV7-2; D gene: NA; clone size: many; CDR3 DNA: TGTGCCAGCAGCCGACGACCCTCCTACGAGCAGTACTTC; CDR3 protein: CASSRRPSYEQYF
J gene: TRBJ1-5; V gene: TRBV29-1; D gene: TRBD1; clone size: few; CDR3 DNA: TGCAGCGTCTCACAGGGGGTTGGCGATCAGCCCCAGCATTTT; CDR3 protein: CSVSQGVGDQPQHF
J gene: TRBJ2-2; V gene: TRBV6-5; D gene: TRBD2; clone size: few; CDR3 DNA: TGTGCCAGCAGTTACTCAGGGAGGGTCGACACCGGGGAGCTGTTTTTT; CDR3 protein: CASSYSGRVDTGELFF
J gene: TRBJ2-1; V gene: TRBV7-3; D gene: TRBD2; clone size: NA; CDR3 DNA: TGTGCCAGCAGCTTAGGCACTAGCGGGGGGGCCAATGAGCAGTTCTTC; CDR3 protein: CASSLGTSGGANEQFF
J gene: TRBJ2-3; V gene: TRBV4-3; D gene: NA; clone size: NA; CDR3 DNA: TGCGCCAGCAGCCAAACGCGTACAGATACGCAGTATTTT; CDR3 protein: CASSQTRTDTQYF
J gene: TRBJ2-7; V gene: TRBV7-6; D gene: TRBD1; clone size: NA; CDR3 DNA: TGCGCCAGCAGCCATAGGGACAGCTACGAGCAGTACTTC; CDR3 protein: CASSHRDSYEQYF
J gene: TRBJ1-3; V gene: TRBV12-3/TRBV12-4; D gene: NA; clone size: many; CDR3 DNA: TGTGCCAGCAGTCCCGGGACCCCGTTTGATGGCATATATTTT; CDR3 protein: CASSPGTPFDGIYF
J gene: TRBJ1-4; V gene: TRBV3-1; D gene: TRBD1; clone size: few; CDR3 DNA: TGTGCCAGCAGCCGTTACACAGGGGTTACTAATGAAAAACTGTTTTTT; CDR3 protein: CASSRYTGVTNEKLFF
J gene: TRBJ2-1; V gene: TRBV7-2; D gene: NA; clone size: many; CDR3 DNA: TGTGCCAGCAGCTCGATTGGGGGACGGGAGCAGTTCTTC; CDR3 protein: CASSSIGGREQFF
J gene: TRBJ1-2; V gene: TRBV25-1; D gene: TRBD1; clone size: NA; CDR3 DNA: TGTGCCAGCAGTGAATCCCAACCGGGACAGGGTGATGGCTACACCTTC; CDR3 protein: CASSESQPGQGDGYTF
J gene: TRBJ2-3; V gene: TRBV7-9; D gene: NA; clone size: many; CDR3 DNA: TGTGCCAGCAGCTATTTCGGGGGCCGCACAGATACGCAGTATTTT; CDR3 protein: CASSYFGGRTDTQYF
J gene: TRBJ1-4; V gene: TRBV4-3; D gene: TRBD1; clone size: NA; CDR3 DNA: TGCGCCAGCAGCCTTCACCGACAGGGCGTGAGAGAAAAACTGTTTTTT; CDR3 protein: CASSLHRQGVREKLFF
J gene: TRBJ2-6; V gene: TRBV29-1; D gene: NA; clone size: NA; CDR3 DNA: TGCAGCGTTGATTCTGGGGCCAACGTCCTGACTTTC; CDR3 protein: CSVDSGANVLTF
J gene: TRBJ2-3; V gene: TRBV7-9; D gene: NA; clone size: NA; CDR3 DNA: TGTGCCAGCAGCTTTTCAAATACGCAGTATTTT; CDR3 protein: CASSFSNTQYF
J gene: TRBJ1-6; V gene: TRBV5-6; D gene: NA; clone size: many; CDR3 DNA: TGTGCCAGCAGCTCATACAGGGTGAGCTCCTATAATTCACCCCTCCACTTT; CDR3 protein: CASSSYRVSSYNSPLHF
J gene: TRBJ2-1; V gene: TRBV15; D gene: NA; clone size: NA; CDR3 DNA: TGTGCCACCAGCAGCCAATGGGGGCCCCGTCACAATGAGCAGTTCTTC; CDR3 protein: CATSSQWGPRHNEQFF
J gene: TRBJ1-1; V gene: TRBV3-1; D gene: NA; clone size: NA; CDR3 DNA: TGTGCCTGCAGCCAAGCAACTGCGAGCACTGAAGCTTTCTTT; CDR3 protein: CACSQATASTEAFF
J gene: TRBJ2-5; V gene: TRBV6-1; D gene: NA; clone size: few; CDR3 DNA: TGTGCCAGCACCAAAAATGACAGGCAAGAGACCCAGTACTTC; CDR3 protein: CASTKNDRQETQYF
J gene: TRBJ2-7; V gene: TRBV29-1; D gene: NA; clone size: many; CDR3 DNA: TGCAGCGCCCGGACGGATTCCTACGAGCAGTACTTC; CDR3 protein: CSARTDSYEQYF
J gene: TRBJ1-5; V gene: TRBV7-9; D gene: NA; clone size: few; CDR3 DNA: TGTGCCAGCAGCTTATCACAGGGCAATCAGCCCCAGCATTTT; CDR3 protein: CASSLSQGNQPQHF
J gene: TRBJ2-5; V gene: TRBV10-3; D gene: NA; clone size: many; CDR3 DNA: TGTGCCATCAATCCTGGGGGAGAGACCCAGTACTTC; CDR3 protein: CAINPGGETQYF
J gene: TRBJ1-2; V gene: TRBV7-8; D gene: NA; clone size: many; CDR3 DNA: TGTGCCAGCAGCTTAAGGGGAGATCCCTATGGCTACACCTTC; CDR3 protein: CASSLRGDPYGYTF
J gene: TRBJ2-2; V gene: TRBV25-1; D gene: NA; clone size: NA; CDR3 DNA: TGCGCCAGCAGTGATGGGGCCGGGGAGCTGTTTTTT; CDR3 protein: CASSDGAGELFF
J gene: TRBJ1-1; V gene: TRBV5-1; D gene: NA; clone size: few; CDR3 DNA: TGCGCCAGCACAGTCGGGACGGCCAACACTGAAGCTTTCTTT; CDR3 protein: CASTVGTANTEAFF
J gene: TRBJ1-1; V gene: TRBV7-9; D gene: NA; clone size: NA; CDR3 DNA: TGTGCCAGCAGCCTCCCAGGGAACACTGAAGCTTTCTTT; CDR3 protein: CASSLPGNTEAFF
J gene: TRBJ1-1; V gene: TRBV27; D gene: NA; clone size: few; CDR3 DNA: TGTGCCAGCACTTCAAGGAACAGGAGGGGTCGGGGCACTGAAGCTTTCTTT; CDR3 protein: CASTSRNRRGRGTEAFF
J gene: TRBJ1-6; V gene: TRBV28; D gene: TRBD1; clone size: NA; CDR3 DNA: TGTGCCAGCACCGTAGGGAGACAGGGCGTATCCTATAATTCACCCCTCCACTTT; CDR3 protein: CASTVGRQGVSYNSPLHF
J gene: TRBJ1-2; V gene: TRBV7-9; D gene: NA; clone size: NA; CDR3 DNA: TGTGCCAGCAGCTTGGACCCGCACTATGGCTACACCTTC; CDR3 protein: CASSLDPHYGYTF
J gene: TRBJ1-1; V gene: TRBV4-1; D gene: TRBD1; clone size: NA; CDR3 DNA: TGCGCCAGCAGCCAAACTAACAGGGGGCTTAACACTGAAGCTTTCTTT; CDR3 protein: CASSQTNRGLNTEAFF
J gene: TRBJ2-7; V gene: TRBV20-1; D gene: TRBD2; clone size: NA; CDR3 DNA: TGCAGTGCTAGAACTAGCGGGAGATACGAGCAGTACTTC; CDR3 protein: CSARTSGRYEQYF
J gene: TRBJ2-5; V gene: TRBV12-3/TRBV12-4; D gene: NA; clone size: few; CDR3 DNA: TGTGCCAGCAGTTTCTGGACAGCAGACCCCTCCATGACCCAGTACTTC; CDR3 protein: CASSFWTADPSMTQYF
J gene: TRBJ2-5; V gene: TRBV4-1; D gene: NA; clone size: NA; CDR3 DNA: TGCGCCAGCAGCCAAGATTGGACCCTAGAGACCCAGTACTTC; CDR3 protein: CASSQDWTLETQYF
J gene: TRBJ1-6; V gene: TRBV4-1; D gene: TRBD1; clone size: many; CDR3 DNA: TGCGCCAGCAGCCCGTGGGACAGGACTAATTCACCCCTCCACTTT; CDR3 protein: CASSPWDRTNSPLHF
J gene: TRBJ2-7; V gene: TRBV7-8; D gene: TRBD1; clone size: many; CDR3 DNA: TGTGCCAGCAGCCCGCTGACAGGGGCCTACGAGCAGTACTTC; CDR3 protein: CASSPLTGAYEQYF
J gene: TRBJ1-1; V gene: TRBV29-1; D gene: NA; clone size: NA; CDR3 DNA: TGCAGCGTTGTGGACACTGAAGCTTTCTTT; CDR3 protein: CSVVDTEAFF